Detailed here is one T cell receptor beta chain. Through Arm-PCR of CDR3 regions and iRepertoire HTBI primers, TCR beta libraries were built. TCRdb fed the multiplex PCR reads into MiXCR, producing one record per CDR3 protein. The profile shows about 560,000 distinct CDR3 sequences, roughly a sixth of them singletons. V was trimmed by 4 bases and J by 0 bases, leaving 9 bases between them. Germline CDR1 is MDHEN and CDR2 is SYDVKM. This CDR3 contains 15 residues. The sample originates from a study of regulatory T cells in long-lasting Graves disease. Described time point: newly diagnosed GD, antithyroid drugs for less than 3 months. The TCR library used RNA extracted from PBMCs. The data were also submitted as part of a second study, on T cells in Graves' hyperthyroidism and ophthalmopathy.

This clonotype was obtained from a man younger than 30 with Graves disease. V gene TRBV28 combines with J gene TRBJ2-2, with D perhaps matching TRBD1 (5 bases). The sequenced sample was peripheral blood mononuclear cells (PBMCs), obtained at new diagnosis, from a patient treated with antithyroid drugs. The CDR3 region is CASSSLQANTGELFF. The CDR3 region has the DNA TGTGCCAGCAGTTCTCTACAGGCGAACACCGGGGAGCTGTTTTTT. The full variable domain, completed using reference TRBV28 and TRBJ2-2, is DVKVTQSSRYLVKRTGEKVFLECVQDMDHENMFWYRQDPGLGLRLIYFSYDVKMKEKGDIPEGYSVSREKKERFSLILESASTNQTSMYLCASSSLQANTGELFFGEGSRLTVL.